The rows below give T cell receptor beta chains drawn from one sample of a study of Ad26.COV2.S vaccination and SARS-CoV-2 variants. Method: immunoSEQ multiplex PCR; TCRdb's copy keeps in-frame clones and lacks some. The sample has 350,000 to 500,000 clones, about 93% seen once. Specimen: peripheral blood, collected in a trial of Ad26.COV2.S vaccine versus placebo. The receptors were gathered from a person aged 18-60 years who received the Ad26.COV2.S COVID-19 vaccine or a placebo. CDR3s include the opening cysteine and the closing phenylalanine or tryptophan. The D gene is left open where the match is weak.

j_call: TRBJ2-1; v_call: TRBV3-1/TRBV3-2; d_call: NA; cdr3_aa: CASSQDQQGDNEQFF
j_call: TRBJ2-7; v_call: TRBV2; d_call: TRBD2; cdr3_aa: CASSESGADLLYEQYF
j_call: TRBJ2-7; v_call: TRBV30; d_call: NA; cdr3_aa: CAWSQLIYEQYF
j_call: TRBJ2-2; v_call: TRBV5-1; d_call: TRBD2; cdr3_aa: CASSPGGGGELFF
j_call: TRBJ2-1; v_call: TRBV5-4; d_call: TRBD2; cdr3_aa: CASSPGGLAVNNEQFF
j_call: TRBJ1-1; v_call: TRBV18; d_call: NA; cdr3_aa: CASSPPKGKNTEAFF
j_call: TRBJ2-1; v_call: TRBV3-1/TRBV3-2; d_call: NA; cdr3_aa: CASTVWGSYNEQFF
j_call: TRBJ1-3; v_call: TRBV5-5; d_call: TRBD1; cdr3_aa: CASSSGQGANGNTIYF
j_call: TRBJ2-2; v_call: TRBV28; d_call: NA; cdr3_aa: CASSSGTPNTGELFF
j_call: TRBJ1-3; v_call: TRBV6-2/TRBV6-3; d_call: NA; cdr3_aa: CASSTADTIYF
j_call: TRBJ1-6; v_call: TRBV6-4; d_call: TRBD1; cdr3_aa: CASSETGTIYNSPLHF